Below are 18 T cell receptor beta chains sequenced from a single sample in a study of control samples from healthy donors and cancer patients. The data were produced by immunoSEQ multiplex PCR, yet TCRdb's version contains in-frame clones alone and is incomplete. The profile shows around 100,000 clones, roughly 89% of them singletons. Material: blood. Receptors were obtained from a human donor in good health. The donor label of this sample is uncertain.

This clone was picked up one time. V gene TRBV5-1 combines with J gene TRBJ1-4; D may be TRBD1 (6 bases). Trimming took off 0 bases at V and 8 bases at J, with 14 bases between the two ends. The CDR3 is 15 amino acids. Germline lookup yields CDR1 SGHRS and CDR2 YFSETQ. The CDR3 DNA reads TGCGCCAGCAGCTTGGCCTCTACAGGGCGAGAAAAACTGTTTTTT. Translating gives CASSLASTGREKLFF. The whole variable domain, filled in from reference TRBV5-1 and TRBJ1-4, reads KAGVTQTPRYLIKTRGQQVTLSCSPISGHRSVSWYQQTPGQGLQFLFEYFSETQRNKGNFPGRFSGRQFSNSRSEMNVSTLELGDSALYLCASSLASTGREKLFFGSGTQLSVL.

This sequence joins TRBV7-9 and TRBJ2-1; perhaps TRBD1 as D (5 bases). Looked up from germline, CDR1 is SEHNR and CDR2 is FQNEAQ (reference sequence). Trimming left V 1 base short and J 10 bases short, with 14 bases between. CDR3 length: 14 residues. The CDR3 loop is CASSLGGGVREQFF. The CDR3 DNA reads TGTGCCAGCAGCTTAGGGGGCGGAGTTCGGGAGCAGTTCTTC.

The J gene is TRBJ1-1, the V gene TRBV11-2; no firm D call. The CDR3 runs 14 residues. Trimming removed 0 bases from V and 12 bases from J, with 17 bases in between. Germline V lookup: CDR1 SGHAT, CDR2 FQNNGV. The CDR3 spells CASSLDRMGSPSFF. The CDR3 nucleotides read TGTGCCAGCAGCTTAGATAGGATGGGGTCACCCTCTTTCTTT.

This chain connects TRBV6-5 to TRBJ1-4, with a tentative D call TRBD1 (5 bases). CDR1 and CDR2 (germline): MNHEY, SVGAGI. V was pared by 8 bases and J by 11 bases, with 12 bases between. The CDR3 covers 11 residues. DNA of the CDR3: TGTGCCAGCGTGGGGGTCCAGAAACTGTTTTTT. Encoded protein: CASVGVQKLFF.

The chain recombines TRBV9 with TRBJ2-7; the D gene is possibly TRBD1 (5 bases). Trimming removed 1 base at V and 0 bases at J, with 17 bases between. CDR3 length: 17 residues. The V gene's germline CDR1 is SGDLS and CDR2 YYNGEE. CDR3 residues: CASSVSRQKYISYEQYV. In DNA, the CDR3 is TGTGCCAGCAGCGTATCCCGACAGAAGTATATCTCCTACGAGCAGTACGTC.

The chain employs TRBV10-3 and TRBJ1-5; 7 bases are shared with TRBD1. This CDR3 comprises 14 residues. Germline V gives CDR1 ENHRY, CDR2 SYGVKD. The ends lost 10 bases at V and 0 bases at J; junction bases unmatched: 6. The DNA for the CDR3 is TGTGCCACCCATGACAGGGATAGCAATCAGCCCCAGCATTTT. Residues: CATHDRDSNQPQHF.

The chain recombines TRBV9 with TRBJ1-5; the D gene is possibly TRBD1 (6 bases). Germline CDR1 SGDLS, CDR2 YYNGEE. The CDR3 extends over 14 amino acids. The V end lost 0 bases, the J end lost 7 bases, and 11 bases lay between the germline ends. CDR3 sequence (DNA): TGTGCCAGCAGCGTAGGAACAGGGTTGCAGCCCCAGCATTTT. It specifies CASSVGTGLQPQHF.

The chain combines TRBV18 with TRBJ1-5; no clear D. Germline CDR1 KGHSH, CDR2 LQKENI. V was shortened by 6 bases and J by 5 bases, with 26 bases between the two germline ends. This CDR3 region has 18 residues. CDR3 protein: CASSPQILMSSTDQPQHF. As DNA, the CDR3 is TGTGCCAGCTCGCCGCAAATTCTCATGAGCAGTACGGATCAGCCCCAGCATTTT.

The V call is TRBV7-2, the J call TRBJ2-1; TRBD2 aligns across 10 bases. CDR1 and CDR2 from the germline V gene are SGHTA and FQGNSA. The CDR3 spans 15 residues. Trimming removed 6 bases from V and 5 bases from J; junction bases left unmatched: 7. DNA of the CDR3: TGTGCCAGCAGACTGAAGCGGGGGGGCCACAATGAGCAGTTCTTC. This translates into CASRLKRGGHNEQFF.

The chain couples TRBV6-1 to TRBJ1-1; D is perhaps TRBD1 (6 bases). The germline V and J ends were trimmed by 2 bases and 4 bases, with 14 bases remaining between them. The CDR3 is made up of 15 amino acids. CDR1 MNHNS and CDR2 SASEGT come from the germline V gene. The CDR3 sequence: CASSEFFGGRTEAFF. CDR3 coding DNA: TGTGCCAGCAGTGAATTTTTCGGGGGGCGCACTGAAGCTTTCTTT.

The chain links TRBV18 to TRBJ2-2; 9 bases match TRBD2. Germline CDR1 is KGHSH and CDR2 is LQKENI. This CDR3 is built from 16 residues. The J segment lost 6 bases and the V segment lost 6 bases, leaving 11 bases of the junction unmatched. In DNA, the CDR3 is TGTGCCAGCTCGTCCGCTAGCGGGGAGGCGGCCGGGGAGCTGTTTTTT. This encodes CASSSASGEAAGELFF.

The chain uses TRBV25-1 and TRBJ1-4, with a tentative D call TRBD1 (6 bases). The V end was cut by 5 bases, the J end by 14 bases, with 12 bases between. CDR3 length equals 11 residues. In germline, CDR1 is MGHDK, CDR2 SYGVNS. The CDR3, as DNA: TGTGCCAGCAGTTTGGGGGGCGGGCTGTTTTTT. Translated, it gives CASSLGGGLFF.

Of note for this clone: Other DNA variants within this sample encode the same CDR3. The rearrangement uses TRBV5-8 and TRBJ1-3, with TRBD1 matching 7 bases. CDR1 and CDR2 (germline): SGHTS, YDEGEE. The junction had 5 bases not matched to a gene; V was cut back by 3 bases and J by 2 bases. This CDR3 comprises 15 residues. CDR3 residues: CASSSDRVPGNTIYF. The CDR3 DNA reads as TGTGCCAGCAGCTCTGACAGGGTACCTGGAAACACCATATATTTT.

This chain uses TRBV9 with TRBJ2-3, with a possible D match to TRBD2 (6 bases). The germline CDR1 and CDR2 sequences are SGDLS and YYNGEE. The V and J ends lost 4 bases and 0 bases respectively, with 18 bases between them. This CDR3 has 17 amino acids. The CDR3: CASSPPRGRESTDTQYF. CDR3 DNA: TGTGCCAGCAGCCCCCCCCGTGGTCGGGAGAGCACAGATACGCAGTATTTT.

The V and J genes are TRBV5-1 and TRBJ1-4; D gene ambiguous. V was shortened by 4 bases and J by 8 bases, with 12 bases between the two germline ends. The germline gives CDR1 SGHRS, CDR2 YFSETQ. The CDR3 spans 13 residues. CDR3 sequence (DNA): TGCGCCAGCAGCCAGGACGATGGGGAAAAACTGTTTTTT. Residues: CASSQDDGEKLFF. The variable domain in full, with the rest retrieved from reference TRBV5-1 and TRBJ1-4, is KAGVTQTPRYLIKTRGQQVTLSCSPISGHRSVSWYQQTPGQGLQFLFEYFSETQRNKGNFPGRFSGRQFSNSRSEMNVSTLELGDSALYLCASSQDDGEKLFFGSGTQLSVL.

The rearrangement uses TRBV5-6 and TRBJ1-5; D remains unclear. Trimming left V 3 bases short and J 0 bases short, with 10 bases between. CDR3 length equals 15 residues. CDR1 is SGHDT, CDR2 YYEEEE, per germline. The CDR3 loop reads CASSSGFYSNQPQHF. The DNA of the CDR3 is TGTGCCAGCAGCTCGGGGTTTTATAGCAATCAGCCCCAGCATTTT. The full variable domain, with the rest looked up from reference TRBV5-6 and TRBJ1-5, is DAGVTQSPTHLIKTRGQQVTLRCSPKSGHDTVSWYQQALGQGPQFIFQYYEEEERQRGNFPDRFSGHQFPNYSSELNVNALLLGDSALYLCASSSGFYSNQPQHFGDGTRLSIL.

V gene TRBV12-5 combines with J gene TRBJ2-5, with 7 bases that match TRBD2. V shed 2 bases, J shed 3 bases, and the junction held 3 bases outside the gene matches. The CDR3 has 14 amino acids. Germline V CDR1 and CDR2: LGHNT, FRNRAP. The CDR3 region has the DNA TGTGCTAGTGGTTTGCGGGCGGGGGAAGAGACCCAGTACTTC. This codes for CASGLRAGEETQYF. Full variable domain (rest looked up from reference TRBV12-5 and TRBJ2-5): DARVTQTPRHKVTEMGQEVTMRCQPILGHNTVFWYRQTMMQGLELLAYFRNRAPLDDSGMPKDRFSAEMPDATLATLKIQPSEPRDSAVYFCASGLRAGEETQYFGPGTRLLVL.

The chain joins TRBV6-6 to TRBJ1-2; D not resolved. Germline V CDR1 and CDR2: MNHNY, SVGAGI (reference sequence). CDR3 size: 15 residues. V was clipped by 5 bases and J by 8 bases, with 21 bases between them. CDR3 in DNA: TGTGCCAGCAGTACCCGGCTAGAAGGGTTTGAAGGCTACACCTTC. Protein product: CASSTRLEGFEGYTF.